This passage covers 15 T cell receptor beta chains from one sample sequenced in a study of blood T cell repertoires in COVID-19. Clones were read by immunoSEQ multiplex PCR, and TCRdb kept only the in-frame ones, dropping some. The table records 90,000 to 120,000 clones, 89% of them present only once. The sequencing input was peripheral blood. The source is a middle-aged man with active or convalescent COVID-19.

This rearrangement joins TRBV3-1 (or the pseudogene TRBV3-2) to TRBJ2-1, with TRBD2 identical over 8 bases. The V gene end was trimmed by 3 bases and the J gene end by 6 bases; junction bases not matched to a gene: 7. This CDR3 is 15 amino acids long. The germline gives CDR1 LGHDT, CDR2 YNNKEL (reference sequence). The CDR3 reads CASSHEAGAGNEQFF. For the CDR3, the DNA is TGTGCCAGCAGCCACGAAGCGGGAGCAGGCAATGAGCAGTTCTTC.

The chain has TRBV28 and TRBJ1-1, with D unresolved. CDR1 is MDHEN and CDR2 is SYDVKM in the germline V gene. The V end was cut by 8 bases, the J end by 1 base, with 5 bases between. The CDR3 has 11 residues. The CDR3 protein is CASHWNTEAFF. CDR3 coding DNA: TGTGCCAGCCACTGGAACACTGAAGCTTTCTTT.

The chain joins TRBV27 to TRBJ2-5; 9 bases are shared with TRBD2. Germline values: CDR1 MNHEY, CDR2 SMNVEV (reference sequence). V was pared by 5 bases and J by 6 bases, with 10 bases of the junction left unmatched. The CDR3 is made up of 15 amino acids. The DNA of the CDR3 is TGTGCCAGCAGTGGGCCCCTAGCGGGATTTAAGACCCAGTACTTC. Translated: CASSGPLAGFKTQYF.

This clone was observed a handful of times. V and J are TRBV7-3 and TRBJ2-2, with TRBD2 matching 9 bases. Germline CDR1 reads SGHTA; CDR2 reads FQGTGA. V lost 3 bases to trimming and J lost 1 base; unmatched junction nucleotides: 0. This CDR3 comprises 15 residues. The chain's CDR3 is CASSFSGGNTGELFF. The DNA for the CDR3 is TGTGCCAGCAGCTTTAGCGGGGGGAACACCGGGGAGCTGTTTTTT. Drawing the rest from reference TRBV7-3 and TRBJ2-2, the complete variable domain is GAGVSQTPSNKVTEKGKYVELRCDPISGHTALYWYRQSLGQGPEFLIYFQGTGAADDSGLPNDRFFAVRPEGSVSTLKIQRTERGDSAVYLCASSFSGGNTGELFFGEGSRLTVL.

The rearrangement joins TRBV30 to TRBJ1-5; D is perhaps TRBD1 (6 bases). The CDR3 runs to 11 residues. The V end lost 2 bases, the J end lost 10 bases, and 9 bases lay between the germline ends. CDR1 is GTSNPN and CDR2 is SVGIG in the germline V gene (reference sequence). The CDR3 DNA reads as TGTGCCTGGAGTACGACAGGTCCCCAGCATTTT. Translating it yields CAWSTTGPQHF.

The chain carries TRBV12-3 or TRBV12-4 and TRBJ1-6; TRBD1 might be the D (5 bases). V lost 6 bases and J 9 bases, leaving 12 bases between the germline ends. The CDR3 totals 13 residues. The CDR3, as DNA: TGTGCCAGCAGGGAGATCAGGGTTTCACCCCTCCACTTT. Encoded protein: CASREIRVSPLHF.

This chain uses TRBV28 with TRBJ1-5; TRBD1 aligns across 11 bases. Germline V gene data show CDR1 as MDHEN and CDR2 as SYDVKM. The V segment lost 6 bases and the J segment 5 bases; nucleotides outside the gene matches: 3. The CDR3 runs to 14 residues. The CDR3 region has the DNA TGTGCCAGCAGCTCGGGACAGGGGGATCAGCCCCAGCATTTT. This encodes CASSSGQGDQPQHF.

In nucleotides, the CDR3 is TGTGCCAGCAGCTTAGTAGCCCAGACCAATCAGCCCCAGCATTTT. This sequence encodes CASSLVAQTNQPQHF. The chain carries TRBV7-2 and TRBJ1-5; D ambiguous. The CDR3 contains 15 residues. The germline gives CDR1 SGHTA, CDR2 FQGNSA. V lost 1 base and J 3 bases, leaving 10 bases between the germline ends.

This chain connects TRBV9 to TRBJ1-4, with 9 bases lining up with TRBD1. Germline V gene lookup returns CDR1 SGDLS and CDR2 YYNGEE. Losses at the gene ends were 3 bases for V and 5 bases for J; bases not matched to a gene: 8. This CDR3 is built from 16 residues. The CDR3 loop reads CASSAETGGRNEKLFF. Here the CDR3 DNA reads TGTGCCAGCAGCGCAGAGACAGGGGGTCGCAATGAAAAACTGTTTTTT. Together with reference TRBV9 and TRBJ1-4, the CDR3 gives the full variable domain: DSGVTQTPKHLITATGQRVTLRCSPRSGDLSVYWYQQSLDQGLQFLIQYYNGEERAKGNILERFSAQQFPDLHSELNLSSLELGDSALYFCASSAETGGRNEKLFFGSGTQLSVL.

The gene calls are TRBV7-3 and TRBJ2-3; perhaps TRBD2 as D (6 bases). Trimming left V 5 bases short and J 2 bases short, with 14 bases between. Germline lookup yields CDR1 SGHTA and CDR2 FQGTGA. The CDR3 consists of 15 residues. The CDR3 DNA sequence: TGTGCCAGCAGCCCCAAGGGACTCGTCACAGATACGCAGTATTTT. Amino acids: CASSPKGLVTDTQYF.

Only one count was recorded for this clone. V usage is TRBV20-1 and J usage is TRBJ2-7, with TRBD1 as a possible D gene (6 bases). V was pared by 3 bases and J by 4 bases, with 13 bases between. CDR3 length: 13 residues. The germline V gene has CDR1 DFQATT and CDR2 SNEGSKA (reference sequence). CDR3 DNA sequence: TGCAGTGCTAGTCGGCAGGGGCTGTACGAGCAGTACTTC. Translating gives CSASRQGLYEQYF.

This chain joins TRBV5-1 and TRBJ1-6, with 7 nucleotides matching TRBD1. CDR1 is SGHRS and CDR2 is YFSETQ in the germline V gene. The CDR3 covers 14 residues. Trimming cost V 3 bases and J 7 bases; bases outside gene matches: 4. Written as DNA, the CDR3 is TGCGCCAGCAGCTCGGGACAGCACAATTCACCCCTCCACTTT. Amino acid sequence: CASSSGQHNSPLHF.

This clone showed up just a few times. This sequence joins TRBV28 and TRBJ2-1, with 9 bases matching TRBD2. Germline V lookup: CDR1 MDHEN, CDR2 SYDVKM. The junction had 7 bases not matched to a gene; V was cut back by 1 base and J by 6 bases. This CDR3 is 16 amino acids long. The CDR3 is CASSLLAGALGNEQFF. CDR3 DNA: TGTGCCAGCAGTTTATTAGCGGGAGCTCTGGGCAATGAGCAGTTCTTC.

The V call is TRBV7-9, the J call TRBJ2-7, with D maybe TRBD2 (5 bases). The germline V and J ends were trimmed by 1 base and 6 bases, with 13 bases remaining between them. The CDR3 is made up of 14 amino acids. Germline loops: CDR1 SEHNR, CDR2 FQNEAQ (reference sequence). The CDR3 region is CASSLDGWSGEQYF. The CDR3 nucleotides read TGTGCCAGCAGCTTAGATGGGTGGAGCGGCGAGCAGTACTTC.

The chain joins TRBV7-9 to TRBJ2-2, with D unclear. CDR1 is SEHNR, CDR2 FQNEAQ, per germline (reference sequence). This CDR3 is 13 amino acids long. Trimming took off 2 bases at V and 4 bases at J, with 5 bases between the two ends. The CDR3 region has the DNA TGTGCCAGCAGCTTACCCGTCACCGGGGAGCTGTTTTTT. Protein product: CASSLPVTGELFF.